This T cell receptor beta chain is from a study of T cell clones after liver transplantation. Turning to the study itself: A pre-transplant mixed lymphocyte reaction with TCRbeta sequencing defined graft-donor-reactive clones followed in post-transplant blood. At least one year of complete immunosuppression withdrawal without enzymes over twice normal defined tolerance.

Germline V gives CDR1 SGDLS, CDR2 YYNGEE. Unmatched junction bases numbered 8, after V lost 0 bases and J lost 5 bases. The CDR3 spans 16 residues. Measured with immunoSEQ multiplex PCR; TCRdb has only the in-frame clones, and not every one. The sample records about 100,000 clones, approximately 78% being singletons. The sequencing here drew on CD4+ T cells from blood, taken before liver transplant. This sequence originates from a human donor who received a liver transplant. The chain recombines TRBV9 with TRBJ2-5; TRBD1 agrees at 9 bases. CDR3 nucleotides: TGTGCCAGCAGCGTAGGTGGACAGGGGTTCGGTGAGACCCAGTACTTC. It codes for CASSVGGQGFGETQYF. The full variable domain, with the rest looked up from reference TRBV9 and TRBJ2-5, is DSGVTQTPKHLITATGQRVTLRCSPRSGDLSVYWYQQSLDQGLQFLIQYYNGEERAKGNILERFSAQQFPDLHSELNLSSLELGDSALYFCASSVGGQGFGETQYFGPGTRLLVL.